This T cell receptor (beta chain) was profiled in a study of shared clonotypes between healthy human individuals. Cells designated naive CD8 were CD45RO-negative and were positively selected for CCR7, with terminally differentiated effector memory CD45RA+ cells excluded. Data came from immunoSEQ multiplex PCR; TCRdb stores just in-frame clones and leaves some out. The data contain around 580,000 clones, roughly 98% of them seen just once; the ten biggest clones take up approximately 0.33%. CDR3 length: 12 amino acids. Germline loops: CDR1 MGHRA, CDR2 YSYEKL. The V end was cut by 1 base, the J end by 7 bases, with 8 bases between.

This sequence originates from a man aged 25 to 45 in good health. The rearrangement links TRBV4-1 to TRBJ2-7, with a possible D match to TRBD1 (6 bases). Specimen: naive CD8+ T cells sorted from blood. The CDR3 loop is CASSQAGTEQYF. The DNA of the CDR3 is TGCGCCAGCAGCCAAGCCGGGACAGAGCAGTACTTC.